This paragraph reports one T cell receptor (beta chain). The antigen is unknown. The isolated RNA, all of it, was reverse transcribed, so expressed TCRB transcripts were what got sequenced. Profiled with immunoSEQ multiplex PCR; TCRdb holds only in-frame clones, not every one. The table shows about 650,000 clones, with roughly 12% occurring only once. This sample was taken from a study of beta chain features in type 1 diabetes. CDR1 is SEHNR, CDR2 FQNEAQ, per germline (reference sequence). The CDR3 totals 14 residues. The V and J ends lost 2 bases and 12 bases respectively, with 19 bases between them. Notes on the study in general: The naive, central memory and Treg TCRB repertoires of patients appeared to be more similar to one another than those of healthy donors. All four CD4+ subsets from Type 1 diabetes patients carried moderately but significantly shorter TCRB CDR3s.

The chain employs TRBV7-9 and TRBJ1-2; D is unclear. Sequenced input: naive CD4+ T cells from blood. The TCR originated in a man aged 25 to 40 with type 1 diabetes. CDR3 protein: CASSLIRERPADTF. For the CDR3, the DNA is TGTGCCAGCAGCTTAATTCGGGAGAGACCTGCGGACACCTTC. Full variable domain (missing parts from reference TRBV7-9 and TRBJ1-2): DTGVSQNPRHKITKRGQNVTFRCDPISEHNRLYWYRQTLGQGPEFLTYFQNEAQLEKSRLLSDRFSAERPKGSFSTLEIQRTEQGDSAMYLCASSLIRERPADTFGSGTRLTVV.